The next 18 T cell receptor beta chains were all read from a single sample in a study of blood T cells in healthy people across ages. Together with a sample-barcoded 5' primer, a J-beta primer mix was included in a second PCR lasting about 6 to 11 cycles. TCRdb used MiXCR to reprocess the 5' RACE reads, holding one entry per CDR3 protein. The sample includes hundreds of thousands of distinct CDR3 sequences, 56% of them seen just once. Sequencing was performed on blood. These receptor sequences come from a man aged 35-49 years in good health.

The CDR3 region is CASSPDLFSYEQYF. The CDR3 coding sequence is TGTGCCAGCAGCCCGGACTTGTTTTCCTACGAGCAGTACTTC. The rearrangement links TRBV7-2 to TRBJ2-7, with D possibly being TRBD2 (5 bases). Germline V CDR1 and CDR2: SGHTA, FQGNSA. The CDR3 loop spans 14 amino acids. Between the trimmed V and J ends, which lost 5 bases and 1 base, there was a span of 12 bases.

The V gene is TRBV15, the J gene TRBJ2-3; unclear D gene. This CDR3 contains 15 residues. Trimming removed 4 bases at V and 3 bases at J, with 14 bases between. Germline CDR1 is LNHNV and CDR2 is YYDKDF (reference sequence). CDR3 residues: CATSIGSPGTDTQYF. In DNA form, the CDR3 reads TGTGCCACCAGCATAGGTAGCCCCGGAACAGATACGCAGTATTTT.

V and J are TRBV27 and TRBJ1-2; D is perhaps TRBD1 (5 bases). CDR1 is MNHEY, CDR2 SMNVEV, per germline (reference sequence). V lost 6 bases and J lost 8, with 16 bases in between. This CDR3 contains 13 residues. CDR3 in amino acids: CASSLRSREGYTF. The CDR3 DNA reads as TGTGCCAGCAGCCTCCGAAGCAGGGAAGGCTACACCTTC.

The chain recombines TRBV6-1 with TRBJ1-1; D unresolved. V lost 1 base to trimming and J lost 0 bases, with 9 bases between them. CDR3 length: 15 amino acids. Germline CDR1 reads MNHNS; CDR2 reads SASEGT. CDR3 in amino acids: CASSEGTDLNTEAFF. The CDR3 DNA reads TGTGCCAGCAGTGAAGGCACGGACCTGAACACTGAAGCTTTCTTT.

The chain employs TRBV19 and TRBJ1-2, with D uncertain. The V and J ends lost 7 bases and 6 bases respectively, with 21 bases between them. Germline lookup yields CDR1 LNHDA and CDR2 SQIVND (reference sequence). The CDR3 sequence is 15 residues long. The CDR3 nucleotides read TGTGCCAGTATCTCTTTCGACGGTCCGGCGGATGGCTACACCTTC. Translation gives CASISFDGPADGYTF.

The V gene is TRBV20-1, the J gene TRBJ2-5; 8 nucleotides match TRBD2. V was clipped by 6 bases and J by 5 bases; unmatched bases: 5. CDR1 and CDR2 (germline): DFQATT, SNEGSKA (reference sequence). The CDR3 is 12 amino acids. The CDR3 loop is CSAKRELETQYF. CDR3 nucleotide sequence: TGCAGTGCCAAGCGGGAGCTGGAGACCCAGTACTTC.

The J gene is TRBJ2-3, the V gene TRBV11-3, with D tentatively TRBD1 or TRBD2 (5 bases each). Germline V gives CDR1 SGHNT, CDR2 YENEEA. The CDR3 is made up of 18 amino acids. Between the trimmed V and J ends, which lost 5 bases and 0 bases, there was a span of 21 bases. CDR3 protein: CASSLYKIGDRSTDTQYF. As DNA, the CDR3 is TGTGCCAGCAGCCTTTACAAGATCGGGGACCGAAGCACAGATACGCAGTATTTT.

V usage is TRBV6-6 and J usage is TRBJ2-1; TRBD1 agrees at 7 bases. The CDR3 has 14 amino acids. CDR1 and CDR2 from the germline V gene are MNHNY and SVGAGI (reference sequence). V lost 6 bases to trimming and J lost 2 bases; unmatched junction nucleotides: 4. This CDR3 reads CASSRDSTYNEQFF. The CDR3 DNA is TGTGCCAGCAGCAGGGACAGTACCTACAATGAGCAGTTCTTC.

CDR3 in amino acids: CASSDVGNYGYTF. The CDR3 bases are TGTGCCAGCAGTGATGTGGGAAACTATGGCTACACCTTC. The rearrangement links TRBV6-2 or TRBV6-3 to TRBJ1-2; D gene uncertain. The CDR3 sequence is 13 residues long. V lost 5 bases and J 2 bases, leaving 9 bases between the germline ends. CDR1 is MNHEY and CDR2 is SVGEGT in the germline V gene.

In this sample, this clonotype turned up a few times. The chain links TRBV6-5 to TRBJ2-1; the D is unclear. CDR1 and CDR2 from the germline V gene are MNHEY and SVGAGI. V lost 1 base, J lost 6 bases, and 13 bases lay in between. The CDR3 has 15 amino acids. CDR3 in amino acids: CASSYLLGKANEQFF. CDR3 nucleotides: TGTGCCAGCAGTTACTTGCTGGGGAAGGCCAATGAGCAGTTCTTC.

This clonotype was found once. The chain employs TRBV2 and TRBJ2-5; 12 bases align to TRBD2. V lost 7 bases to trimming and J lost 4 bases; unmatched junction nucleotides: 10. The CDR3 is made up of 16 amino acids. The V gene's germline CDR1 is SNHLY and CDR2 FYNNEI. As DNA, the CDR3 is TGTGCCAGCAAAGTAACTAGCGGGAGGTTCGCAGAGACCCAGTACTTC. As protein: CASKVTSGRFAETQYF.

This clonotype appeared a single time. The chain links TRBV7-2 to TRBJ2-7; TRBD2 is a possible D gene (5 bases). The CDR3 is made up of 18 amino acids. Germline V gene lookup returns CDR1 SGHTA and CDR2 FQGNSA. V shed 5 bases and J shed 0 bases, with 23 bases lying between them. The CDR3 bases are TGTGCCAGCAGCCCAGACCCACGGGCCGCTGACTACTCCTACGAGCAGTACTTC. Translated, it gives CASSPDPRAADYSYEQYF.

The V call is TRBV20-1, the J call TRBJ1-4, with D possibly matching TRBD1 (5 bases). Germline V gives CDR1 DFQATT, CDR2 SNEGSKA (reference sequence). The CDR3 runs to 14 residues. The ends were cut back, 3 bases at V and 6 bases at J, with 14 bases in the middle. The CDR3 here is CSASVGLRDEKLFF. CDR3 sequence (DNA): TGCAGTGCTAGTGTGGGACTAAGGGATGAAAAACTGTTTTTT.

The chain has TRBV5-1 and TRBJ2-5; either TRBD1 or TRBD2 may fit D (6 bases each). Germline-derived CDR1 and CDR2 are SGHRS and YFSETQ. Trimming removed 4 bases at V and 1 base at J, with 14 bases between. CDR3 size: 15 residues. The CDR3 spells CASSRETGVQETQYF. CDR3 in DNA: TGCGCCAGCAGCCGGGAGACAGGTGTCCAAGAGACCCAGTACTTC.

The chain combines TRBV10-1 with TRBJ2-4; 14 nucleotides line up with TRBD2. The end of the DNA fits TRBJ2-7 better, so the J call may be wrong. The germline CDR1 and CDR2 sequences are WNHNN and SYGVQD (reference sequence). There are 15 residues in the CDR3. The CDR3 DNA follows: TGCGCCAGCGGACTAGCGGGAGGAAAAAACTACGAGCAGTACTTC. Protein product: CASGLAGGKNYEQYF.

This chain connects TRBV12-3 or TRBV12-4 to TRBJ1-2; no clear D gene. CDR3 length: 13 residues. V lost 6 bases and J lost 6, with 14 bases in between. CDR3 nucleotides: TGTGCCAGCAGCTTGCAAAGAAGGAATGGCTACACCTTC. Encoded protein: CASSLQRRNGYTF.

The genes are TRBV6-2 or TRBV6-3 and TRBJ2-5; D gene ambiguous. The CDR3 runs to 14 residues. Trimming took off 4 bases at V and 10 bases at J, with 19 bases between the two ends. The V gene's germline CDR1 is MNHEY and CDR2 SVGEGT. The CDR3 nucleotides read TGTGCCAGCAGTTCGCCCAGGCTCGACGTTAACCAGTACTTC. Its translation is CASSSPRLDVNQYF.

This clonotype has a handful of counts. J is TRBJ1-2 and V is TRBV28, with D uncertain. The CDR3 is 12 amino acids. The ends were cut back, 5 bases at V and 6 bases at J, with 10 bases in the middle. Germline assignment: CDR1 MDHEN and CDR2 SYDVKM. The CDR3 reads CASSLGKNGYTF. CDR3 in DNA: TGTGCCAGCAGTCTGGGGAAGAATGGCTACACCTTC.